The rows below give T cell receptor beta chains drawn from one sample of a study of shared clonotypes between healthy human individuals. The protocol was immunoSEQ multiplex PCR, while the TCRdb copy is restricted to in-frame clones and leaves out a portion. The sample yields 2 million to 2.5 million clones, approximately 95% seen once. Source material: naive CD4+ T cells from PBMCs. Receptor source: a man aged 18 to 30 in good health. Some clones in this sample may be carry-over from other donors' samples. The CDR3 runs from the conserved cysteine through the conserved F or W. Each record gives: V gene, J gene, clone size, D gene, CDR3 protein, CDR3 DNA. The D gene is left open where the match is weak. Clone size is stated in some rows and not others, as once, few, many or a class when expanded.

v_call: TRBV7-2
j_call: TRBJ2-7
clone_size: NA
d_call: NA
cdr3_aa: CASSRSGFYEQYF
cdr3_nt: TGTGCCAGCAGCCGCAGCGGGTTCTACGAGCAGTACTTC

v_call: TRBV28
j_call: TRBJ2-3
clone_size: NA
d_call: TRBD2
cdr3_aa: CASSSSWLAVTDTQYF
cdr3_nt: TGTGCCAGCAGCTCCTCGTGGCTAGCGGTGACAGATACGCAGTATTTT

v_call: TRBV7-9
j_call: TRBJ1-1
clone_size: NA
d_call: TRBD1
cdr3_aa: CASRYDRGTEAFF
cdr3_nt: TGTGCCAGCAGGTACGACAGGGGGACTGAAGCTTTCTTT

v_call: TRBV9
j_call: TRBJ2-3
clone_size: NA
d_call: NA
cdr3_aa: CASSVAPASISTDTQYF
cdr3_nt: TGTGCCAGCAGCGTAGCTCCGGCATCAATTAGCACAGATACGCAGTATTTT

v_call: TRBV7-9
j_call: TRBJ2-5
clone_size: NA
d_call: NA
cdr3_aa: CASSLARLGQETQYF
cdr3_nt: TGTGCCAGCAGCTTAGCGCGTTTGGGACAAGAGACCCAGTACTTC

v_call: TRBV29-1
j_call: TRBJ2-5
clone_size: NA
d_call: NA
cdr3_aa: CSVCLTDQETQYF
cdr3_nt: TGCAGCGTTTGCTTGACAGACCAAGAGACCCAGTACTTC

v_call: TRBV5-1
j_call: TRBJ2-3
clone_size: once
d_call: NA
cdr3_aa: CASTPGEPVDTQYF
cdr3_nt: TGCGCCAGCACCCCCGGGGAGCCGGTAGATACGCAGTATTTT

v_call: TRBV6-5
j_call: TRBJ2-7
clone_size: NA
d_call: TRBD1
cdr3_aa: CASRDRGVSEQYF
cdr3_nt: TGTGCCAGCAGGGACAGGGGGGTTTCGGAGCAGTACTTC

v_call: TRBV6-1
j_call: TRBJ1-5
clone_size: NA
d_call: TRBD1
cdr3_aa: CASSEPGGGQPQHF
cdr3_nt: TGTGCCAGCAGTGAACCAGGGGGAGGTCAGCCCCAGCATTTT

v_call: TRBV5-1
j_call: TRBJ2-5
clone_size: NA
d_call: TRBD2
cdr3_aa: CASSFVSPRLAQETQYF
cdr3_nt: TGCGCCAGCAGCTTTGTATCACCCCGACTAGCCCAAGAGACCCAGTACTTC

v_call: TRBV5-1
j_call: TRBJ2-7
clone_size: NA
d_call: TRBD1
cdr3_aa: CASRGQGFDEQYF
cdr3_nt: TGCGCCAGCAGGGGACAGGGGTTTGACGAGCAGTACTTC

v_call: TRBV6-6
j_call: TRBJ1-3
clone_size: NA
d_call: NA
cdr3_aa: CASTRGNTIYF
cdr3_nt: TGTGCCAGCACGCGAGGAAACACCATATATTTT

v_call: TRBV9
j_call: TRBJ2-3
clone_size: NA
d_call: NA
cdr3_aa: CASSVVDGRTDTQYF
cdr3_nt: TGTGCCAGCAGCGTAGTTGACGGACGCACAGATACGCAGTATTTT

v_call: TRBV2
j_call: TRBJ1-2
clone_size: NA
d_call: NA
cdr3_aa: CASSVSGYGYTF
cdr3_nt: TGTGCCAGCAGTGTTTCAGGGTACGGCTACACCTTC

v_call: TRBV5-4
j_call: TRBJ1-4
clone_size: NA
d_call: NA
cdr3_aa: CASSLAQGRAAEKLFF
cdr3_nt: TGTGCCAGCAGCTTAGCTCAGGGGCGGGCAGCGGAAAAACTGTTTTTT

v_call: TRBV28
j_call: TRBJ2-1
clone_size: NA
d_call: NA
cdr3_aa: CASSLPAGTEQFF
cdr3_nt: TGTGCCAGCAGTCTCCCTGCCGGGACTGAGCAGTTCTTC

v_call: TRBV18
j_call: TRBJ2-3
clone_size: NA
d_call: TRBD1
cdr3_aa: CASSPPGQARTDTQYF
cdr3_nt: TGTGCCAGCTCACCACCCGGACAGGCTAGAACAGATACGCAGTATTTT

v_call: TRBV20-1
j_call: TRBJ1-2
clone_size: NA
d_call: NA
cdr3_aa: CSAGTPYGYTF
cdr3_nt: TGCAGTGCGGGGACACCGTATGGCTACACCTTC

v_call: TRBV4-1
j_call: TRBJ2-2
clone_size: NA
d_call: NA
cdr3_aa: CASSQGLIASGELFF
cdr3_nt: TGCGCCAGCAGCCAAGGGTTGATAGCGTCCGGGGAGCTGTTTTTT

v_call: TRBV19
j_call: TRBJ2-2
clone_size: NA
d_call: TRBD1
cdr3_aa: CASSEGTGLPELFF
cdr3_nt: TGTGCCAGTAGTGAGGGGACAGGACTTCCGGAGCTGTTTTTT

v_call: TRBV30
j_call: TRBJ2-2
clone_size: once
d_call: NA
cdr3_aa: CAWSVLSGTNTGELFF
cdr3_nt: TGTGCCTGGAGTGTTTTGTCGGGGACGAACACCGGGGAGCTGTTTTTT

v_call: TRBV18
j_call: TRBJ2-7
clone_size: NA
d_call: TRBD1
cdr3_aa: CASSPPGQGSSYEQYF
cdr3_nt: TGTGCCAGCTCACCACCAGGACAGGGTTCCTCCTACGAGCAGTACTTC

v_call: TRBV11-3
j_call: TRBJ2-7
clone_size: NA
d_call: NA
cdr3_aa: CASSLGGNYEQYF
cdr3_nt: TGTGCCAGCAGCTTAGGAGGTAACTACGAGCAGTACTTC

v_call: TRBV30
j_call: TRBJ2-2
clone_size: NA
d_call: NA
cdr3_aa: CAWSARHAGELFF
cdr3_nt: TGTGCCTGGAGCGCTAGGCACGCCGGGGAGCTGTTTTTT

v_call: TRBV9
j_call: TRBJ1-1
clone_size: once
d_call: NA
cdr3_aa: CASSVVEGVWNTEAFF
cdr3_nt: TGTGCCAGCAGCGTAGTCGAAGGGGTTTGGAACACTGAAGCTTTCTTT

v_call: TRBV7-2
j_call: TRBJ1-2
clone_size: NA
d_call: NA
cdr3_aa: CASSLAPTPGGYTF
cdr3_nt: TGTGCCAGCAGCTTAGCCCCGACTCCGGGGGGCTACACCTTC

v_call: TRBV7-2
j_call: TRBJ2-7
clone_size: NA
d_call: NA
cdr3_aa: CASSRPPGGRTSEQYF
cdr3_nt: TGTGCCAGCAGCCGGCCACCGGGCGGGCGCACCTCCGAGCAGTACTTC

v_call: TRBV5-6
j_call: TRBJ1-1
clone_size: NA
d_call: NA
cdr3_aa: CASSLGVWAEAFF
cdr3_nt: TGTGCCAGCAGCTTGGGGGTCTGGGCTGAAGCTTTCTTT

v_call: TRBV29-1
j_call: TRBJ1-5
clone_size: few
d_call: TRBD1
cdr3_aa: CSVATGGQPQHF
cdr3_nt: TGCAGCGTTGCGACAGGGGGGCAGCCCCAGCATTTT

v_call: TRBV7-2
j_call: TRBJ2-7
clone_size: NA
d_call: NA
cdr3_aa: CASSTQGAGGPYEQYF
cdr3_nt: TGTGCCAGCAGCACCCAGGGGGCGGGAGGGCCCTACGAGCAGTACTTC

v_call: TRBV28
j_call: TRBJ1-6
clone_size: NA
d_call: NA
cdr3_aa: CASSLHSDNSPLHF
cdr3_nt: TGTGCCAGCAGTTTACACAGCGATAATTCACCCCTCCACTTT

v_call: TRBV5-1
j_call: TRBJ1-2
clone_size: NA
d_call: NA
cdr3_aa: CASSLRTANYGYTF
cdr3_nt: TGCGCCAGCAGCTTGAGGACAGCTAACTATGGCTACACCTTC

v_call: TRBV2
j_call: TRBJ1-2
clone_size: NA
d_call: NA
cdr3_aa: CASRGTGNYGYTF
cdr3_nt: TGTGCCAGCAGAGGAACGGGGAACTATGGCTACACCTTC

v_call: TRBV28
j_call: TRBJ2-7
clone_size: NA
d_call: NA
cdr3_aa: CATGGTTGLAREYF
cdr3_nt: TGTGCCACGGGGGGCACGACAGGGCTGGCGCGGGAGTACTTC

v_call: TRBV18
j_call: TRBJ2-3
clone_size: once
d_call: TRBD2
cdr3_aa: CASSPGGGADTQYF
cdr3_nt: TGTGCCAGCTCACCCGGTGGGGGGGCAGATACGCAGTATTTT

v_call: TRBV29-1
j_call: TRBJ1-1
clone_size: few
d_call: NA
cdr3_aa: CSVERGAGTEAFF
cdr3_nt: TGCAGCGTTGAACGAGGGGCGGGCACTGAAGCTTTCTTT

v_call: TRBV5-1
j_call: TRBJ2-1
clone_size: NA
d_call: TRBD2
cdr3_aa: CASSLTSGARYNEQFF
cdr3_nt: TGCGCCAGCAGCCTGACTAGCGGGGCCCGCTACAATGAGCAGTTCTTC

v_call: TRBV27
j_call: TRBJ2-7
clone_size: NA
d_call: TRBD1
cdr3_aa: CASSLQGAHTGQYF
cdr3_nt: TGTGCCAGCAGCTTACAGGGGGCTCATACGGGGCAGTACTTC

v_call: TRBV7-2
j_call: TRBJ2-1
clone_size: NA
d_call: NA
cdr3_aa: CASSLALGYNEQFF
cdr3_nt: TGTGCCAGCAGCTTAGCGTTGGGCTACAATGAGCAGTTCTTC

v_call: TRBV7-8
j_call: TRBJ2-2
clone_size: NA
d_call: NA
cdr3_aa: CASSSWGNTGELFF
cdr3_nt: TGTGCCAGCAGCTCCTGGGGGAACACCGGGGAGCTGTTTTTT

v_call: TRBV25-1
j_call: TRBJ2-2
clone_size: NA
d_call: NA
cdr3_aa: CASSELRTWGNTGELFF
cdr3_nt: TGTGCCAGCAGTGAACTTCGGACCTGGGGGAACACCGGGGAGCTGTTTTTT

v_call: TRBV7-9
j_call: TRBJ2-3
clone_size: NA
d_call: TRBD2
cdr3_aa: CASSSGLAGEADTQYF
cdr3_nt: TGTGCCAGCAGCTCCGGACTAGCGGGAGAAGCAGATACGCAGTATTTT

v_call: TRBV4-2
j_call: TRBJ2-3
clone_size: once
d_call: NA
cdr3_aa: CASSPRASSGLLHTQYF
cdr3_nt: TGTGCCAGCAGCCCAAGAGCGTCCAGCGGCCTTCTTCATACGCAGTATTTT

v_call: TRBV6-6
j_call: TRBJ1-3
clone_size: NA
d_call: NA
cdr3_aa: CASSAARGNTIYF
cdr3_nt: TGTGCCAGCAGTGCGGCTAGGGGAAACACCATATATTTT

v_call: TRBV11-2
j_call: TRBJ2-7
clone_size: NA
d_call: TRBD1
cdr3_aa: CASNTGTGGYQYF
cdr3_nt: TGTGCCAGCAACACCGGGACAGGGGGTTACCAGTACTTC

v_call: TRBV4-1
j_call: TRBJ2-2
clone_size: NA
d_call: NA
cdr3_aa: CASSLDGGTGELFF
cdr3_nt: TGCGCCAGCAGCCTGGACGGAGGGACCGGGGAGCTGTTTTTT

v_call: TRBV7-8
j_call: TRBJ2-7
clone_size: NA
d_call: NA
cdr3_aa: CASSRVGGPTSYEQYF
cdr3_nt: TGTGCCAGCAGCCGTGTGGGCGGGCCGACCTCCTACGAGCAGTACTTC

v_call: TRBV7-2
j_call: TRBJ1-2
clone_size: once
d_call: NA
cdr3_aa: CASSLAGNYGYTF
cdr3_nt: TGTGCCAGCAGCTTAGCAGGGAACTATGGCTACACCTTC

v_call: TRBV15
j_call: TRBJ1-5
clone_size: once
d_call: NA
cdr3_aa: CATSRGGQPQHF
cdr3_nt: TGTGCCACCAGCAGAGGGGGTCAGCCCCAGCATTTT

v_call: TRBV9
j_call: TRBJ2-2
clone_size: NA
d_call: NA
cdr3_aa: CASSDIGELFF
cdr3_nt: TGTGCCAGCAGCGATATCGGGGAGCTGTTTTTT

v_call: TRBV5-1
j_call: TRBJ2-7
clone_size: NA
d_call: NA
cdr3_aa: CASSGEMNWDEQYF
cdr3_nt: TGCGCCAGCAGCGGGGAAATGAACTGGGACGAGCAGTACTTC

v_call: TRBV7-2
j_call: TRBJ2-2
clone_size: NA
d_call: NA
cdr3_aa: CASSPGRMNTGELFF
cdr3_nt: TGTGCCAGCAGCCCCGGACGGATGAACACCGGGGAGCTGTTTTTT